These T cell receptor beta chains were read from a single sample in a study of blood T cell repertoires in COVID-19. Here immunoSEQ multiplex PCR was the method, and the copy in TCRdb shows in-frame clones only, minus some. There are about 48,000 clones in the sample; roughly four fifths occur only once, and roughly 7% lies in the top ten. Sample: peripheral blood. The source is a man aged 35-49 years with acute or convalescent COVID-19. CDR3s include the opening cysteine and the closing phenylalanine or tryptophan. Each record gives: D gene, clone size, V gene, J gene, CDR3 protein, CDR3 DNA. The D gene is left open where the match is weak. The size of a clone is reported for some rows only, either as once, few or many, or as a class for expanded clones.

d_gene: NA; abundance: NA; v_gene: TRBV7-8; j_gene: TRBJ1-5; CDR3aa: CASSLASQSNQPQHF; CDR3nt: TGTGCCAGCAGCTTAGCTTCGCAGAGCAATCAGCCCCAGCATTTT
d_gene: TRBD1; abundance: once; v_gene: TRBV6-5; j_gene: TRBJ1-2; CDR3aa: CASSSYRGNYGYTF; CDR3nt: TGTGCCAGCAGTTCCTACAGGGGGAACTATGGCTACACCTTC
d_gene: NA; abundance: NA; v_gene: TRBV5-5; j_gene: TRBJ2-7; CDR3aa: CASSLDTNYEQYF; CDR3nt: TGTGCCAGCAGTTTAGACACAAACTACGAGCAGTACTTC
d_gene: NA; abundance: NA; v_gene: TRBV19; j_gene: TRBJ1-2; CDR3aa: CASSTSGTWMGGYTF; CDR3nt: TGTGCCAGTAGTACTTCTGGGACTTGGATGGGTGGCTACACCTTC
d_gene: NA; abundance: NA; v_gene: TRBV7-6; j_gene: TRBJ2-7; CDR3aa: CASSLATVSSYEQYF; CDR3nt: TGTGCCAGCAGCTTAGCTACAGTAAGCTCCTACGAGCAGTACTTC
d_gene: NA; abundance: NA; v_gene: TRBV7-9; j_gene: TRBJ1-3; CDR3aa: CASSYQDSGNTIYF; CDR3nt: TGTGCCAGCAGTTACCAGGACTCTGGAAACACCATATATTTT
d_gene: NA; abundance: NA; v_gene: TRBV4-1; j_gene: TRBJ1-5; CDR3aa: CASSQEGAPSRAPQHF; CDR3nt: TGCGCCAGCAGCCAAGAGGGGGCCCCGTCCCGTGCGCCCCAGCATTTT
d_gene: TRBD1; abundance: once; v_gene: TRBV7-9; j_gene: TRBJ2-5; CDR3aa: CASSFDRGLDF; CDR3nt: TGTGCCAGCAGCTTTGACAGGGGATTGGACTTC
d_gene: TRBD2; abundance: NA; v_gene: TRBV7-9; j_gene: TRBJ2-7; CDR3aa: CASSRAGGYEQYF; CDR3nt: TGTGCCAGCAGCCGCGCGGGGGGGTACGAGCAGTACTTC
d_gene: NA; abundance: NA; v_gene: TRBV9; j_gene: TRBJ2-7; CDR3aa: CASSPGQGLHEQYF; CDR3nt: TGTGCCAGCAGCCCAGGACAGGGACTACACGAGCAGTACTTC